This TCR beta chain was observed in a study of cytomegalovirus exposure and HLA in healthy donors. About the study: Of a few hundred genotyped donors, about 80% clustered with self-reported Caucasian donors.

The germline CDR1 and CDR2 sequences are MNHEY and SMNVEV (reference sequence). The CDR3 has 13 amino acids. V lost 0 bases and J 5 bases, leaving 6 bases between the germline ends. The PCR contained 60 Vbeta and 13 Jbeta primers. TCRdb's table, derived via immunoSEQ multiplex PCR, lists solely in-frame clones and lacks some. The sample holds some 130,000 clones; roughly 78% are singletons and the top ten take less than 5%. The chain is built from TRBV27 and TRBJ2-3; D gene ambiguous. The sequenced material came from PBMCs. This sequence originates from a man aged 25-40 years in good health. The CDR3 coding sequence is TGTGCCAGCAGTTTATCGTCCGTAGATACGCAGTATTTT. It is translated as CASSLSSVDTQYF.